The present T cell receptor (beta chain) was sequenced within a study of response to subunit inactivated influenza vaccine. TCRdb re-called the RT-PCR reads with MiXCR, one entry per CDR3 protein. The sample has about 480,000 distinct CDR3 sequences; roughly 27% are singletons. Trimming removed 0 bases from V and 2 bases from J, with 7 bases in between. The germline V gene has CDR1 MNHEY and CDR2 SVGAGI. This CDR3 has 14 residues. This TCR derives from a man aged 50 or older who received an inactivated influenza vaccine. The sequencing used CD4+ T cells sorted from PBMCs, collected roughly 5 days after vaccination. The chain combines TRBV6-5 with TRBJ2-5; no definite D call. The CDR3 loop is CASSYSTQQETQYF. The CDR3 nucleotides read TGTGCCAGCAGTTACTCCACCCAACAAGAGACCCAGTACTTC.